This entry describes one T cell receptor (beta chain). The CDR3 covers 14 residues. CDR1 MNHEY and CDR2 SVGAGI come from the germline V gene. With 3 bases removed from V and 2 bases from J, the gap between germline ends came to 9 bases. Stated time point: after neoadjuvant nivolumab, at surgical resection. These data come from a study of neoadjuvant anti-PD-1 for oral cavity cancer. Clones were read by immunoSEQ multiplex PCR, and TCRdb kept only the in-frame ones, dropping some. The sample records tens of thousands of clones, approximately 87% being singletons. This chain uses TRBV6-5 with TRBJ2-3, with D perhaps matching TRBD1 (5 bases). Sequencing used PBMCs, obtained after nivolumab (anti-PD-1) treatment. The receptor was isolated from a person between 40 and 85 years old with oral cavity squamous cell carcinoma. This CDR3 is CASSYSTDTDTQYF. As DNA, the CDR3 is TGTGCCAGCAGTTATTCGACAGACACAGATACGCAGTATTTT.